What follows are 29 T cell receptor beta chains derived from one specimen sequenced in a study of human T cells and chemical hapten exposure. Time point reported: patch test 3, about 24 weeks after DPC sensitization. Noted treatment: therapeutic diphenylcyclopropenone sensitization with weekly scalp DPC. MiXCR, applied by TCRdb to the RACE reads, yields one record per CDR3 protein. The sample gives more than 80,000 distinct CDR3 sequences, 10% to 14% of which show up once; around 3.8% is in the top ten. The input for sequencing was whole blood, taken in connection with sensitization to the hapten diphenylcyclopropenone (DPC). The source of these receptors is a woman in her fifties or sixties with alopecia areata. Some clones in this sample may be carry-over from other donors' samples.

This clonotype was found many times. The V call is TRBV18, the J call TRBJ1-1; D possibly corresponds to TRBD1 (6 bases). Germline V gene sequence: CDR1 KGHSH, CDR2 LQKENI. The CDR3 is 13 residues long. V was clipped by 5 bases and J by 1 base, with 8 bases between them. In DNA, the CDR3 is TGTGCCAGCTCAGCGGGGGCGAACACTGAAGCTTTCTTT. Its translation is CASSAGANTEAFF.

There are many counts of this clonotype. At one of its ends the junction is not consistent with the germline gene, which may arise from a read error. This chain connects TRBV20-1 to TRBJ1-1, with 10 bases lining up with TRBD1. This CDR3 contains 19 residues. The germline V gene has CDR1 DFQATT and CDR2 SNEGSKA (reference sequence). Written as DNA, the CDR3 is TGCAGTGCTTCCCTAAACCGGGACAGGGGCTTACAAATGAACACTGAAGTTTTCTTT. This encodes CSASLNRDRGLQMNTEVFF.

This clonotype was counted a few times. The chain recombines TRBV24-1 with TRBJ1-2; D is unresolved. This CDR3 has 14 residues. Germline V gene data show CDR1 as KGHDR and CDR2 as SFDVKD. The germline V and J ends were trimmed by 0 bases and 4 bases, with 8 bases remaining between them. CDR3 DNA sequence: TGTGCCACCAGTGATTTGCGCGCGGCCTATGGCTACACCTTC. It yields the protein CATSDLRAAYGYTF.

The CDR3 DNA is TGTGCCACCAGTGCCTCTACCACCGCCCGGGATCCGTTAGCTAGCTATGGCTACACCTTC. Its protein product is CATSASTTARDPLASYGYTF. V usage is TRBV24-1 and J usage is TRBJ1-2; no firm D call. The CDR3 is 20 amino acids. The V and J ends lost 5 bases and 4 bases respectively, with 31 bases between them. CDR1 is KGHDR, CDR2 SFDVKD, per germline.

The chain employs TRBV29-1 and TRBJ2-1, with a tentative D call TRBD2 (6 bases). The CDR3 length is 14 residues. V lost 5 bases, J lost 0 bases, and 11 bases lay in between. CDR1 is SQVTM, CDR2 ANQGSEA, per germline. CDR3 residues: CSVKVGGSYNEQFF. CDR3 coding DNA: TGCAGCGTTAAGGTGGGAGGCTCCTACAATGAGCAGTTCTTC.

Many counts were recorded for this clonotype. The genes are TRBV29-1 and TRBJ2-7, with TRBD2 matching 9 bases. Germline CDR1 SQVTM, CDR2 ANQGSEA. V was pared by 7 bases and J by 2 bases, with 9 bases of the junction left unmatched. This CDR3 is 14 amino acids long. CDR3 amino acids: CSAGSGSAPYEQYF. The CDR3 region has the DNA TGCAGCGCCGGTAGCGGGAGTGCCCCCTACGAGCAGTACTTC.

This clonotype has at least ten counts. CDR3 in DNA: TGTGCCAGCAGCTTCGCATCCTACGAGCAGTACTTC. Its translation: CASSFASYEQYF. The chain recombines TRBV7-2 with TRBJ2-7; D is unresolved. V was clipped by 3 bases and J by 1 base, with 4 bases between them. The CDR3 length is 12 residues. The germline gives CDR1 SGHTA, CDR2 FQGNSA.

Many counts were recorded for this clonotype. The rearrangement joins TRBV6-2 or TRBV6-3 to TRBJ2-2; D possibly corresponds to TRBD2 (5 bases). CDR1 is MNHEY, CDR2 SVGEGT, per germline. V lost 2 bases to trimming and J lost 5 bases, with 9 bases between them. The CDR3 extends over 14 amino acids. The CDR3 loop is CASSYATRTGELFF. The CDR3 nucleotides are TGTGCCAGCAGTTACGCTACTAGAACCGGGGAGCTGTTTTTT.

The chain joins TRBV27 to TRBJ2-3; TRBD1 matches 9 bases. CDR3 length equals 13 residues. V gave up 2 bases and J gave up 12 bases; unmatched junction bases: 6. The germline V gene encodes CDR1 MNHEY and CDR2 SMNVEV (reference sequence). In nucleotides, the CDR3 is TGTGCCAGCAGTTTACGGGGGACAGGGAGACAGTATTTT. Its translation: CASSLRGTGRQYF.

This clonotype was detected a few times. The rearrangement uses TRBV28 and TRBJ1-5; D unclear. Germline loops: CDR1 MDHEN, CDR2 SYDVKM. This CDR3 comprises 15 residues. The germline V and J ends were trimmed by 0 bases and 0 bases, with 6 bases remaining between them. The CDR3 DNA sequence: TGTGCCAGCAGTTTATGGGCCGGTAGCAATCAGCCCCAGCATTTT. Amino acids: CASSLWAGSNQPQHF.

This clonotype occurred many times. CDR3 nucleotide sequence: TGCAGTGCTAGATTGGACAGCAACTATGGCTACACCTTC. Translating gives CSARLDSNYGYTF. The chain carries TRBV20-1 and TRBJ1-2; a weak D match, TRBD1 (6 bases). V was pared by 2 bases and J by 2 bases, with 9 bases between. This CDR3 comprises 13 residues. Germline loops: CDR1 DFQATT, CDR2 SNEGSKA (reference sequence).

This clonotype was picked up many times. CDR3 sequence: CASSRVQYEQYF. DNA of the CDR3: TGTGCCAGCAGTCGGGTTCAGTACGAGCAGTACTTC. This chain links TRBV28 with TRBJ2-7; D gene ambiguous. Germline V CDR1 and CDR2: MDHEN, SYDVKM. The V and J ends lost 5 bases and 4 bases respectively, with 9 bases between them. The CDR3 has 12 residues.

This clonotype was observed at least ten times. The V gene is TRBV19, the J gene TRBJ2-7, with TRBD2 as a possible D gene (7 bases). Germline V gene data show CDR1 as LNHDA and CDR2 as SQIVND (reference sequence). Trimming pared 5 bases from V and 2 bases from J, leaving 16 bases between. The CDR3 is 15 amino acids. This CDR3 is CASSPRRGGTYEQYF. In DNA form, the CDR3 reads TGTGCCAGTAGTCCGAGAAGGGGGGGAACCTACGAGCAGTACTTC.

At least ten counts were recorded for this clonotype. The chain combines TRBV7-2 with TRBJ2-7, with D perhaps given as TRBD1 or TRBD2 (5 bases each). Trimming cost V 6 bases and J 0 bases, with 15 bases left between them. The V gene's germline CDR1 is SGHTA and CDR2 FQGNSA. There are 15 residues in the CDR3. The CDR3 reads CASRQPGTASYEQYF. The CDR3 bases are TGTGCCAGCAGACAGCCCGGGACGGCCTCCTACGAGCAGTACTTC.

Many counts were recorded for this clonotype. The genes are TRBV12-3 or TRBV12-4 and TRBJ1-6; 9 bases map to TRBD1. The CDR3 is 15 amino acids. Germline trimming cut 6 bases from V and 5 bases from J; bases unmatched to any gene: 5. As DNA, the CDR3 is TGTGCCAGCAGCCCAGGGACAGGGAATAATTCACCCCTCCACTTT. Amino acid sequence: CASSPGTGNNSPLHF.

The chain has TRBV6-2 or TRBV6-3 and TRBJ2-7, with unresolved D. The CDR3 is 15 residues long. The V gene's germline CDR1 is MNHEY and CDR2 SVGEGT. V was trimmed by 5 bases and J by 1 base, leaving 15 bases between them. The CDR3: CASSRTVDPSYEQYF. The CDR3 DNA reads TGTGCCAGCAGTCGGACGGTCGATCCTTCCTACGAGCAGTACTTC.

This clonotype was recorded many times. This chain links TRBV28 with TRBJ2-7; 7 positions match TRBD2. In germline, CDR1 is MDHEN, CDR2 SYDVKM. V lost 6 bases, J lost 0 bases, and 11 bases stayed unmatched. This CDR3 region has 16 residues. The CDR3 DNA is TGTGCCAGCAGGCGAAGCCTAGCGGATTTCTCCTACGAGCAGTACTTC. Its protein product is CASRRSLADFSYEQYF.

This clonotype appeared many times. This rearrangement joins TRBV19 to TRBJ2-1; 15 bases are a match to TRBD2. The CDR3 is 16 amino acids. Trimming removed 5 bases from V and 2 bases from J; junction bases left unmatched: 1. Germline V gene data show CDR1 as LNHDA and CDR2 as SQIVND (reference sequence). The CDR3 coding sequence is TGTGCCAGTAGTCGGACTAGCGGGAGGGCCTACAATGAGCAGTTCTTC. This encodes CASSRTSGRAYNEQFF.

In this sample, this clonotype turned up many times. A read error may produce the germline difference seen at one junction end. This chain links TRBV7-7 with TRBJ2-5; D unresolved. CDR3 size: 13 residues. The germline V gene has CDR1 SSHAT and CDR2 FNYEAQ (reference sequence). The CDR3 bases are TGTGCTAGCAGCCCCGGCTTCCAAGAGACCCAGTACTTC. It yields the protein CASSPGFQETQYF. Drawing the rest from reference TRBV7-7 and TRBJ2-5, the complete variable domain is GAGVSQSPRYKVTKRGQDVTLRCDPISSHATLYWYQQALGQGPEFLTYFNYEAQPDKSGLPSDRFSAERPEGSISTLTIQRTEQRDSAMYRCASSPGFQETQYFGPGTRLLVL.

In its sample, this clonotype was seen a few times. The rearrangement uses TRBV19 and TRBJ2-2; 7 nucleotides match TRBD1. The CDR3 runs to 16 residues. V lost 6 bases, J lost 2 bases, and 9 bases stayed unmatched. The germline gives CDR1 LNHDA, CDR2 SQIVND (reference sequence). In nucleotides, the CDR3 is TGTGCCAGTAGCGCTCTGCGACAGGGAAACACCGGGGAGCTGTTTTTT. It is translated as CASSALRQGNTGELFF.

In its sample, this clonotype was seen a few times. The V call is TRBV3-1, the J call TRBJ2-7; D is perhaps TRBD1 (5 bases). The CDR3 length is 15 residues. From germline, CDR1 is LGHDT and CDR2 YNNKEL (reference sequence). Trimming took 4 bases from V and 2 from J, leaving 15 bases between them. The CDR3 is CASSPRTHATYEQYF. The CDR3 nucleotides read TGTGCCAGCAGCCCCCGGACACACGCGACCTACGAGCAGTACTTC.

The chain employs TRBV7-3 and TRBJ2-1; the match to TRBD2 covers 7 bases. The CDR3 loop spans 15 amino acids. CDR1 is SGHTA, CDR2 FQGTGA, per germline. Unmatched junction bases numbered 7, after V lost 2 bases and J lost 6 bases. CDR3 sequence reads: CASSLGGGWSNEQFF. The CDR3 DNA is TGTGCCAGCAGCTTAGGGGGAGGGTGGAGCAATGAGCAGTTCTTC. The variable domain in full, with the rest retrieved from reference TRBV7-3 and TRBJ2-1, is GAGVSQTPSNKVTEKGKYVELRCDPISGHTALYWYRQSLGQGPEFLIYFQGTGAADDSGLPNDRFFAVRPEGSVSTLKIQRTERGDSAVYLCASSLGGGWSNEQFFGPGTRLTVL.

This clonotype turned up a few times. The V gene is TRBV29-1, the J gene TRBJ2-5; 8 bases map to TRBD1. Trimming cost V 1 base and J 7 bases; bases outside gene matches: 8. The CDR3 is 14 amino acids. Per germline, CDR1 SQVTM and CDR2 ANQGSEA. The CDR3 is CSVEGTGPPGTQYF. DNA of the CDR3: TGCAGCGTTGAAGGGACAGGGCCGCCTGGGACCCAGTACTTC.

This clonotype has ten or more counts. The gene calls are TRBV10-2 and TRBJ2-7; 10 bases fit TRBD1. The CDR3 loop spans 15 amino acids. Per germline, CDR1 WSHSY and CDR2 SAAADI. The trim removed 2 bases at V and 1 base at J, leaving 2 bases unmatched. The CDR3 DNA sequence: TGCGCCAGCAGTGAGCGGACAGGGGGTTCCTACGAGCAGTACTTC. This gives the protein CASSERTGGSYEQYF.

The V call is TRBV12-2, the J call TRBJ2-1; the table's TRBD2 call for D was not verified on the DNA. TRBV12-2 is tagged as a pseudogene. There are 17 residues in the CDR3. The chain's CDR3 is CASRRIPRASVHNEQFF. Here the CDR3 DNA reads TGTGCAAGTCGCCGGATCCCCCGGGCTAGCGTTCACAATGAGCAGTTCTTC.

This rearrangement joins TRBV6-1 to TRBJ2-7; D call uncertain. V was trimmed by 7 bases and J by 2 bases, leaving 12 bases between them. CDR1 is MNHNS and CDR2 is SASEGT in the germline V gene. The CDR3 has 13 residues. The CDR3 DNA reads as TGTGCCAGCAAGTCAGTAAACACCTACGAGCAGTACTTC. Translated, it gives CASKSVNTYEQYF.

This chain joins TRBV4-2 and TRBJ1-1, with D maybe TRBD1 (5 bases). The germline gives CDR1 LGHNA, CDR2 YNFKEQ. The CDR3 sequence is 14 residues long. V lost 4 bases and J 2 bases, leaving 11 bases between the germline ends. The CDR3 protein is CASSLRAANTEAFF. The CDR3 DNA sequence: TGTGCCAGCAGCCTCAGGGCGGCCAACACTGAAGCTTTCTTT.

There are many counts of this clonotype. The chain joins TRBV12-3 or TRBV12-4 to TRBJ2-7, with 8 bases fitting TRBD2. J lost 6 bases, V lost 6 bases, and 7 bases had no gene match. This CDR3 comprises 13 residues. The CDR3 protein is CASSPGGVGEQYF. The CDR3, as DNA: TGTGCCAGCAGCCCCGGGGGGGTAGGCGAGCAGTACTTC.

This clonotype was picked up many times. The chain couples TRBV20-1 to TRBJ2-2; D gene uncertain. The CDR3 length is 11 residues. The V end lost 5 bases, the J end lost 5 bases, and 6 bases lay between the germline ends. CDR1 and CDR2 from the germline V gene are DFQATT and SNEGSKA (reference sequence). The CDR3 spells CSALGTGELFF. The CDR3 DNA reads as TGCAGTGCTTTAGGAACCGGGGAGCTGTTTTTT.